These T cell receptor beta chains were read from a single sample in a study of control samples from healthy donors and cancer patients. Data came from immunoSEQ multiplex PCR; TCRdb stores just in-frame clones and leaves some out. The sample includes 170,000 or so clones, roughly 92% of them seen just once. Sequencing was carried out using blood. The receptors here all came from a woman between 18 and 30 years old in good health. Both conserved end residues are part of each CDR3. The order of the fields is D gene, V gene, CDR3 length, clone size, J gene, CDR3 protein, CDR3 DNA. The D gene is left open where the match is weak. Clone size, where shown, is once, few, many, or a class for clones that have expanded.

TRBD1	TRBV5-6	15	NA	TRBJ1-2	CASSLYNRGGDGYTF	TGTGCCAGCAGCTTGTATAACAGGGGAGGCGATGGCTACACCTTC
NA	TRBV6-1	13	NA	TRBJ1-3	CASSEGRGNTIYF	TGTGCCAGCAGTGAGGGACGTGGAAACACCATATATTTT
NA	TRBV19	15	NA	TRBJ1-2	CASFISGWTDYGYTF	TGTGCCAGTTTTATCTCCGGATGGACGGACTATGGCTACACCTTC
NA	TRBV19	11	NA	TRBJ2-5	CASSSRVGKYF	TGTGCCAGTAGTTCCCGGGTCGGCAAGTACTTC
NA	TRBV9	15	NA	TRBJ1-1	CASSVVSDMNTEAFF	TGTGCCAGCAGCGTAGTGTCAGATATGAACACTGAAGCTTTCTTT
NA	TRBV19	13	NA	TRBJ2-7	CASSIGEFYEQYF	TGTGCCAGTAGTATAGGAGAATTCTACGAGCAGTACTTC
TRBD2	TRBV4-2	19	NA	TRBJ2-2	CASSQESIQGGANTGELFF	TGTGCCAGCAGCCAAGAATCCATCCAGGGAGGGGCGAACACCGGGGAGCTGTTTTTT
NA	TRBV7-3	12	NA	TRBJ2-1	CASGGADNEQFF	TGTGCCAGCGGGGGAGCTGACAATGAGCAGTTCTTC
NA	TRBV2	13	NA	TRBJ1-6	CASLRDGNSPLHF	TGTGCCAGCCTCCGGGACGGCAATTCACCCCTCCACTTT
NA	TRBV10-2	14	NA	TRBJ1-5	CASSDRRGNQPQHF	TGCGCCAGCAGCGACAGACGTGGCAATCAGCCCCAGCATTTT
NA	TRBV6-6	14	NA	TRBJ1-4	CASSYSTTNEKLFF	TGTGCCAGCAGTTACAGTACCACTAATGAAAAACTGTTTTTT
NA	TRBV5-1	14	once	TRBJ2-7	CASSLDVKLYEQYF	TGCGCCAGCAGCTTGGATGTGAAATTATACGAGCAGTACTTC
NA	TRBV6-1	13	few	TRBJ2-7	CASSERGVYEQYF	TGTGCCAGCAGTGAAAGGGGGGTCTACGAGCAGTACTTC
NA	TRBV11-2	15	NA	TRBJ1-4	CASSLSGRINEKLFF	TGTGCCAGCAGCTTAAGTGGGCGGATTAATGAAAAACTGTTTTTT
NA	TRBV20-1	15	NA	TRBJ1-5	CSASRQAASNQPQHF	TGCAGTGCTAGTCGTCAGGCAGCAAGCAATCAGCCCCAGCATTTT
NA	TRBV6-5	11	NA	TRBJ1-1	CASRGNTEAFF	TGTGCCAGCAGAGGGAACACTGAAGCTTTCTTT
NA	TRBV24-1	12	once	TRBJ2-3	CATSGVADTQYF	TGTGCCACCAGTGGGGTGGCAGATACGCAGTATTTT
NA	TRBV7-9	18	NA	TRBJ1-1	CASSLAIPPGAVGTEAFF	TGTGCCAGCAGCTTAGCCATCCCCCCAGGGGCTGTAGGGACTGAAGCTTTCTTT
NA	TRBV14	12	once	TRBJ2-7	CASSQILDEQYF	TGTGCCAGCAGCCAGATATTAGACGAGCAGTACTTC
TRBD1	TRBV2	15	few	TRBJ1-3	CASSPDRASGNTIYF	TGTGCCAGCAGCCCGGACAGGGCGAGTGGAAACACCATATATTTT
NA	TRBV19	12	NA	TRBJ2-7	CASSSSISEQYF	TGTGCCAGTAGTTCCTCGATAAGCGAGCAGTACTTC
NA	TRBV11-3	14	NA	TRBJ2-3	CASSLEGDTDTQYF	TGTGCCAGCAGCTTAGAAGGGGACACAGATACGCAGTATTTT
NA	TRBV7-2	12	NA	TRBJ2-7	CASSRMAYEQYF	TGTGCCAGCAGCCGAATGGCCTACGAGCAGTACTTC
TRBD1	TRBV19	17	NA	TRBJ2-1	CASSILTGTENYNEQFF	TGTGCCAGTAGTATTTTAACCGGGACAGAAAACTACAATGAGCAGTTCTTC
NA	TRBV6-6	11	NA	TRBJ1-5	CASRDNQPQHF	TGTGCCAGCAGGGATAATCAGCCCCAGCATTTT
TRBD1	TRBV7-8	13	NA	TRBJ1-2	CASSEDRIYGYTF	TGTGCCAGCAGCGAGGACAGGATCTATGGCTACACCTTC
NA	TRBV6-6	12	NA	TRBJ2-2	CASRTPTGELFF	TGTGCCAGCCGCACTCCCACCGGGGAGCTGTTTTTT
NA	TRBV7-2	15	NA	TRBJ2-1	CASNQGPPQRYEQFF	TGTGCCAGCAACCAAGGACCGCCACAGCGGTATGAGCAGTTCTTC